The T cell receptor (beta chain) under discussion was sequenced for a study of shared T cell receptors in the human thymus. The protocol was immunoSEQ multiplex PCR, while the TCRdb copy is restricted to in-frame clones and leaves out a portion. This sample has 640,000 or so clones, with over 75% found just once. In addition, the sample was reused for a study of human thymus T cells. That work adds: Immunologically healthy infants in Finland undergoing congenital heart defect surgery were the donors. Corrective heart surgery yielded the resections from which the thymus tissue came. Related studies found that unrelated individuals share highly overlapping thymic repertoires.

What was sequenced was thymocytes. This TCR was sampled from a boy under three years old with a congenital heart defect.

CDR3 nucleotides: TGTGCCAGCAGTTCTACCAAAGAAAGTTTCTACGAGCAGTACTTC. It encodes CASSSTKESFYEQYF. This rearrangement joins TRBV6-5 to TRBJ2-7; no definite D call. Per germline, CDR1 MNHEY and CDR2 SVGAGI. The CDR3 sequence is 15 residues long. Trimming shortened V by 4 bases and J by 3 bases, and 16 bases separated the two germline ends.